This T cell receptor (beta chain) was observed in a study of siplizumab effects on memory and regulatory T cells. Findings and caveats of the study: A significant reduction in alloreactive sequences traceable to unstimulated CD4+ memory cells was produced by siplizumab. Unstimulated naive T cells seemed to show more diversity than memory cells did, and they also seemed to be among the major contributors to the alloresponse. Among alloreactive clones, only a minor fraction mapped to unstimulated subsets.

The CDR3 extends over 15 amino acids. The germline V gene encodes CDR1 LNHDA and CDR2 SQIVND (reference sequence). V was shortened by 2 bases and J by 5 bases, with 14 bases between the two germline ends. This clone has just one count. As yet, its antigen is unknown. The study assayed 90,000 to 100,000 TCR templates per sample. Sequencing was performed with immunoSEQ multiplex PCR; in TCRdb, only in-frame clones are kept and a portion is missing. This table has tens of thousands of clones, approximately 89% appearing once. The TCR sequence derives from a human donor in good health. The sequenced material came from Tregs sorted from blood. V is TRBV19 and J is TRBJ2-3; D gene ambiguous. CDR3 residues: CASSISSVLRDTQYF. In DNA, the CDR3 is TGTGCCAGTAGTATAAGTAGTGTCTTAAGAGATACGCAGTATTTT.